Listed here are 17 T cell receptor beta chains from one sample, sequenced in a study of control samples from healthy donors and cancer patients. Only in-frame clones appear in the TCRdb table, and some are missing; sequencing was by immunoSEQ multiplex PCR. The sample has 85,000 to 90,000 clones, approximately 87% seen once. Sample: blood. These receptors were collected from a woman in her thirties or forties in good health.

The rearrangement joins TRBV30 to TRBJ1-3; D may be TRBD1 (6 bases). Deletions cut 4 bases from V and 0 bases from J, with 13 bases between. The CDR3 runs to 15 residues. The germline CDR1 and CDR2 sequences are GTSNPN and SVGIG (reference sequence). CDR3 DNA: TGTGCCTGGAACCGGGGGGGCTTCTCTGGAAACACCATATATTTT. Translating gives CAWNRGGFSGNTIYF.

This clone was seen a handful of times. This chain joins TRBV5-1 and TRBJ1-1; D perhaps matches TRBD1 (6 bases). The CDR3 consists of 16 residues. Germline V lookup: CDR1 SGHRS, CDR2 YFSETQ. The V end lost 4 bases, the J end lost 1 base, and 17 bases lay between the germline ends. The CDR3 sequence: CASSLNDRTKNTEAFF. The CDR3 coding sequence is TGCGCCAGCAGCCTTAACGACAGGACGAAGAACACTGAAGCTTTCTTT.

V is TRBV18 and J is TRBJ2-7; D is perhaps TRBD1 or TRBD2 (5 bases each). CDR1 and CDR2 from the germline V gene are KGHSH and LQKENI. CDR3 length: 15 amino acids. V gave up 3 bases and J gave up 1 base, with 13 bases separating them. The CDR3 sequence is CASSPGTLRSYEQYF. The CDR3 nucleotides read TGTGCCAGCTCACCCGGGACCCTAAGGTCCTACGAGCAGTACTTC. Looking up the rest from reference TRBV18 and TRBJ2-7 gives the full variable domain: NAGVMQNPRHLVRRRGQEARLRCSPMKGHSHVYWYRQLPEEGLKFMVYLQKENIIDESGMPKERFSAEFPKEGPSILRIQQVVRGDSAAYFCASSPGTLRSYEQYFGPGTRLTVT.

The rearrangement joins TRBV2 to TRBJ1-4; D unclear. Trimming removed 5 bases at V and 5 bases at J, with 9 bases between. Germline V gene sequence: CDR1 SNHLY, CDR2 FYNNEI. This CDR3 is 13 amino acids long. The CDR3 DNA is TGTGCCAGCAGTCCGGGGAACAATGAAAAACTGTTTTTT. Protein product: CASSPGNNEKLFF.

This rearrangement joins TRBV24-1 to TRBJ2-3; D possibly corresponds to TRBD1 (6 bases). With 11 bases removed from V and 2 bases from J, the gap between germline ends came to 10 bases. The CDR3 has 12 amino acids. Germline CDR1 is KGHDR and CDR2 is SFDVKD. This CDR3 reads CAIQGFTDTQYF. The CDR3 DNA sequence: TGTGCCATCCAGGGGTTCACAGATACGCAGTATTTT.

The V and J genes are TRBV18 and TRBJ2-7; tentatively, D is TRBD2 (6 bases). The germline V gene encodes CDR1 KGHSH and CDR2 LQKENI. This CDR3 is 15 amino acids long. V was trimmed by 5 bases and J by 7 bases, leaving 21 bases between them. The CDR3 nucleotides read TGTGCCAGCTCAACCTCGATAGCGGACCTAGCTGAGCAGTACTTC. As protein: CASSTSIADLAEQYF.

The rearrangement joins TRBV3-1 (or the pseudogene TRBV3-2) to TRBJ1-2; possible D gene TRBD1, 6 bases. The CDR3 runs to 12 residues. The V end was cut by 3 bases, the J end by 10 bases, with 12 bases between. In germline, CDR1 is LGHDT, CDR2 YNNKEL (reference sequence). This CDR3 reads CASSHRPGHYTF. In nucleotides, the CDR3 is TGTGCCAGCAGCCACCGACCGGGACACTACACCTTC.

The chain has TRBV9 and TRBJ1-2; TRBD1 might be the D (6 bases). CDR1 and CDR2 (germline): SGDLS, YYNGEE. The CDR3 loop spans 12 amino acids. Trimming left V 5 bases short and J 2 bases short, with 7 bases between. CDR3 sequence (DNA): TGTGCCAGCAGTACAGGGAACTATGGCTACACCTTC. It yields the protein CASSTGNYGYTF.

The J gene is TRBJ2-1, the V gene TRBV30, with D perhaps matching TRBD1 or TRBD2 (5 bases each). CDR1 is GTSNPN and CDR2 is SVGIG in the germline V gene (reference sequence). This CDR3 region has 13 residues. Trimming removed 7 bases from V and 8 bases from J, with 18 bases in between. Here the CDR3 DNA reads TGTGCCTTGAGGGGATACCAACGGGATGAGCAGTTCTTC. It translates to CALRGYQRDEQFF. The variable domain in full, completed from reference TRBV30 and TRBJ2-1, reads SQTIHQWPATLVQPVGSPLSLECTVEGTSNPNLYWYRQAAGRGLQLLFYSVGIGQISSEVPQNLSASRPQDRQFILSSKKLLLSDSGFYLCALRGYQRDEQFFGPGTRLTVL.

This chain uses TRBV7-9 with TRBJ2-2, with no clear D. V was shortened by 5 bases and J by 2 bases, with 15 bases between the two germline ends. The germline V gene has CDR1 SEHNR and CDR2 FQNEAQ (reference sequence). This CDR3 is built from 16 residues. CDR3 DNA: TGTGCCAGCAGCCCCGGGCCGTCCCTTAACACCGGGGAGCTGTTTTTT. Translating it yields CASSPGPSLNTGELFF.

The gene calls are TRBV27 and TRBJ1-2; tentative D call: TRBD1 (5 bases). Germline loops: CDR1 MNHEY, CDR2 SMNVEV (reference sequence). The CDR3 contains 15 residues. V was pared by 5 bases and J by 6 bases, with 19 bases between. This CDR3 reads CASSLSAGRVNGYTF. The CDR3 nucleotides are TGTGCCAGCAGTCTCTCTGCAGGGCGAGTTAATGGCTACACCTTC.

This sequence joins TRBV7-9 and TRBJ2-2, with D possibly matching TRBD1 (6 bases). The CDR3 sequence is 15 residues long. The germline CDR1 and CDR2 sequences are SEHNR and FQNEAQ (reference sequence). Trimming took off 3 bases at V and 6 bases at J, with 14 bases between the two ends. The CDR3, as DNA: TGTGCCAGCAGCTTGAATACAGGGTTTTCCGGGGAGCTGTTTTTT. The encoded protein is CASSLNTGFSGELFF.

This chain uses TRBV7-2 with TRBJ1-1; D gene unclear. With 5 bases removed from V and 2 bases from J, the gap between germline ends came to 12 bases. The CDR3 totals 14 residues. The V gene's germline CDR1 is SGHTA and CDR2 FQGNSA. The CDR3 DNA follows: TGTGCCAGCAGCACCCAGGCGGTCAACACTGAAGCTTTCTTT. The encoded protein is CASSTQAVNTEAFF.

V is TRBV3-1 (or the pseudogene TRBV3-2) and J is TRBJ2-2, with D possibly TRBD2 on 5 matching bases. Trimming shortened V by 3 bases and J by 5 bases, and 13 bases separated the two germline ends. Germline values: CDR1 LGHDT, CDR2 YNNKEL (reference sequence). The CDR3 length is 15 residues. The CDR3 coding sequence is TGTGCCAGCAGCCAGCGGGCCTTTCTAACCGGGGAGCTGTTTTTT. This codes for CASSQRAFLTGELFF.

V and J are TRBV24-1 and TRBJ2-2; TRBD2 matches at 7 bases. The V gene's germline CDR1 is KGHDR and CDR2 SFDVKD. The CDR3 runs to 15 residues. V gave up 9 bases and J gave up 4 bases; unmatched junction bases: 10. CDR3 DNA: TGTGCCACCTCAAACCCGGGACTAACCACCGGGGAGCTGTTTTTT. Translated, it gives CATSNPGLTTGELFF.

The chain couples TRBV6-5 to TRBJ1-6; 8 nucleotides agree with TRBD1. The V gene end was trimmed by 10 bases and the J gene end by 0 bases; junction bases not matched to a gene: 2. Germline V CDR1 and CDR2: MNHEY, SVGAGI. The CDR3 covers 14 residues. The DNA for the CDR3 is TGTGCCAACGGACAGGGCTCCTATAATTCACCCCTCCACTTT. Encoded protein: CANGQGSYNSPLHF.

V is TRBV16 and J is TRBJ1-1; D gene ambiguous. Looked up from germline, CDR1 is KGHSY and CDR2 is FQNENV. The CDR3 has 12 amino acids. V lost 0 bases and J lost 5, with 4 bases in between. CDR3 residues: CASSQSGTEAFF. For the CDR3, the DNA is TGTGCCAGCAGCCAATCGGGGACTGAAGCTTTCTTT.